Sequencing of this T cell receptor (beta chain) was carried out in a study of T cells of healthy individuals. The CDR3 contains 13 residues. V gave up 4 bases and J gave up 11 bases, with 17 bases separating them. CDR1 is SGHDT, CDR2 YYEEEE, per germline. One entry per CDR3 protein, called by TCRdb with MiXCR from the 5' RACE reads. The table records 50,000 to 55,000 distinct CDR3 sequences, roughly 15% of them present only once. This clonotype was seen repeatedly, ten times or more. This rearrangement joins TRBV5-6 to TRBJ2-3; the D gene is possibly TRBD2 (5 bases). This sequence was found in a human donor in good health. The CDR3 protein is CASSVPSGRGQYF. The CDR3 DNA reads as TGTGCCAGCAGCGTACCGTCTGGCCGGGGGCAGTATTTT.